What follows are 3 T cell receptor beta chains derived from one specimen sequenced in a study of response to subunit inactivated influenza vaccine. Via MiXCR, TCRdb re-called the RT-PCR reads, giving one row per CDR3 protein. The data show about 520,000 distinct CDR3 sequences, around 25% seen once. The sample consisted of CD4+ T cells sorted from PBMCs, taken roughly 5 days after vaccination. The receptors shown here come from a man in his forties or fifties who received an inactivated influenza vaccine.

This clonotype was counted a few times. The CDR3 loop is CASSRQGDRETQYF. CDR3 sequence (DNA): TGCGCCAGCAGCCGGCAGGGAGATAGAGAGACCCAGTACTTC. The rearrangement links TRBV5-1 to TRBJ2-5, with D possibly being TRBD1 or TRBD2 (5 bases each). V gave up 4 bases and J gave up 4 bases, with 14 bases separating them. This CDR3 spans 14 amino acids. Germline loops: CDR1 SGHRS, CDR2 YFSETQ.

V gene TRBV6-2 or TRBV6-3 combines with J gene TRBJ1-5, with TRBD1 matching 7 bases. The germline V gene has CDR1 MNHEY and CDR2 SVGEGT. This CDR3 is 13 amino acids long. Trimming cost V 9 bases and J 1 base; bases outside gene matches: 3. CDR3 residues: CARSQGSNQPQHF. The DNA of the CDR3 is TGTGCCAGGTCACAGGGGAGCAATCAGCCCCAGCATTTT.

V is TRBV4-2 and J is TRBJ2-3; the D is unclear. Germline CDR1 is LGHNA and CDR2 is YNFKEQ. The CDR3 contains 15 residues. The V gene lost 0 bases and the J gene lost 4 bases, with 11 bases spanning the gap. CDR3 region: CASSQDANSPDTQYF. In nucleotides, the CDR3 is TGTGCCAGCAGCCAAGACGCGAATAGCCCAGATACGCAGTATTTT.